A selection of T cell receptor beta chains follows, all from one sample in a study of T-cell memory formation after mild COVID-19. One entry per CDR3 protein results from TCRdb running MiXCR on the 5' RACE reads. The data show 30,000 or so distinct CDR3 sequences, under 25% seen once. Input material: PBMCs or a T cell subset sorted from them (not recorded which). These receptor sequences come from an adult who had mild COVID-19 (a few samples of this study predate the infection). Cell type and time point are not known. The CDR3 runs from the conserved cysteine through the conserved F or W. The D gene is left open where the match is weak. Clone size is stated in some rows and not others, as once, few, many or a class when expanded.

J gene	V gene	clone size	D gene	CDR3 length	CDR3 protein	CDR3 DNA
TRBJ2-7	TRBV4-1	once	-	14	CASSQVLPPYEQYF	TGCGCCAGCAGCCAAGTATTGCCACCCTACGAGCAGTACTTC
TRBJ1-1	TRBV7-3	many	-	15	CASSLVGGGNTEAFF	TGTGCCAGCAGCTTAGTCGGGGGCGGGAACACTGAAGCTTTCTTT
TRBJ2-3	TRBV5-1	few	-	16	CASSLGLVGITDTQYF	TGCGCCAGCAGCTTAGGGCTAGTGGGGATCACAGATACGCAGTATTTT
TRBJ2-1	TRBV7-2	many	TRBD2	17	CASSSIAGLAGTGEQFF	TGTGCCAGCAGCTCAATAGCCGGACTAGCGGGGACCGGAGAGCAGTTCTTC
TRBJ2-1	TRBV30	many	-	15	CAWRMTESSYNEQFF	TGTGCCTGGAGAATGACAGAGAGCTCCTACAATGAGCAGTTCTTC
TRBJ2-4	TRBV15	many	TRBD2	17	CATSRAPSGRAGNIQYF	TGTGCCACCAGCAGAGCCCCTAGCGGGAGGGCCGGAAACATTCAGTACTTC
TRBJ1-1	TRBV27	many	-	14	CASSLTTGSTEAFF	TGTGCCAGCAGTCTGACGACAGGCTCGACTGAAGCTTTCTTT
TRBJ2-7	TRBV5-1	-	-	17	CASSLGPWTETSYEQYF	TGCGCCAGCAGCTTGGGCCCTTGGACAGAGACCTCCTACGAGCAGTACTTC
TRBJ1-6	TRBV12-3/TRBV12-4	many	-	15	CASSLVQGYNSPLHF	TGTGCCAGCAGTTTAGTACAGGGCTATAATTCACCCCTCCACTTT
TRBJ2-7	TRBV7-6	-	-	14	CASSFDVNSYEQYF	TGTGCCAGCAGCTTCGACGTGAACTCCTACGAGCAGTACTTC
TRBJ2-7	TRBV6-2/TRBV6-3	many	-	16	CASSDLRRASSYEQYF	TGTGCCAGCAGTGACCTCCGACGGGCCAGCTCCTACGAGCAGTACTTC
TRBJ1-3	TRBV6-5	many	TRBD1	16	CASKRTGTFSGNTIYF	TGTGCCAGCAAGAGGACAGGGACTTTCTCTGGAAACACCATATATTTT
TRBJ2-7	TRBV7-2	many	TRBD2	15	CASSLRTGGSYEQYF	TGTGCCAGCAGCTTAAGGACGGGAGGGTCCTACGAGCAGTACTTC
TRBJ2-1	TRBV4-2	many	TRBD2	15	CASSQSLAGGWEQFF	TGTGCCAGCAGCCAATCCCTAGCGGGGGGCTGGGAGCAGTTCTTC
TRBJ1-4	TRBV12-3/TRBV12-4	many	TRBD1	14	CASTLTGTGKKLFF	TGTGCCAGCACTCTGACCGGGACAGGCAAAAAACTGTTTTTT
TRBJ1-5	TRBV12-3/TRBV12-4	medium-sized	TRBD1	16	CASSLTTGVGFQPQHF	TGTGCCAGCAGTTTAACGACAGGGGTGGGGTTTCAGCCCCAGCATTTT
TRBJ2-1	TRBV10-3	few	TRBD2	14	CAISSGSTYNEQFF	TGTGCCATCTCTAGCGGGAGCACCTACAATGAGCAGTTCTTC
TRBJ1-4	TRBV4-1	many	-	18	CASSQAPVGVALNEKLFF	TGCGCCAGCAGCCAAGCCCCTGTGGGGGTGGCCCTTAATGAAAAACTGTTTTTT
TRBJ2-1	TRBV7-2	many	TRBD2	17	CASSSRRAGGLYNEQFF	TGTGCCAGCAGCTCCCGGAGAGCGGGGGGGCTGTACAATGAGCAGTTCTTC
TRBJ2-7	TRBV6-5	-	TRBD1	16	CASSYLGTGINYEQYF	TGTGCCAGCAGTTACTTAGGGACAGGGATCAACTACGAGCAGTACTTC
TRBJ1-5	TRBV5-1	many	-	15	CASSLGMGSSQPQHF	TGCGCCAGCAGCTTGGGGATGGGGAGCAGTCAGCCCCAGCATTTT
TRBJ2-5	TRBV12-3/TRBV12-4	many	TRBD1	15	CASSSGTGFQETQYF	TGTGCCAGCAGTTCCGGGACAGGATTTCAAGAGACCCAGTACTTC
TRBJ1-5	TRBV12-3/TRBV12-4	many	-	16	CASSLGPGRGNQPQHF	TGTGCCAGCAGTTTAGGTCCAGGGAGGGGCAATCAGCCCCAGCATTTT
TRBJ2-2	TRBV6-5	many	-	15	CASSYFGSHTGELFF	TGTGCCAGCAGTTATTTCGGGTCTCACACCGGGGAGCTGTTTTTT
TRBJ1-3	TRBV20-1	many	-	10	CSARGNTIYF	TGCAGTGCTCGTGGAAACACCATATATTTT
TRBJ1-5	TRBV10-3	many	TRBD1	16	CAISPHLTGGNQPQHF	TGTGCCATCAGTCCGCATTTGACAGGGGGCAATCAGCCCCAGCATTTT